This T cell receptor beta chain emerged from a study of blood T cell repertoires in COVID-19. The wider study: Both acute and convalescent COVID-19 samples were obtained from the United States, Italy and Spain. In each case, the material was cDNA or gDNA derived from T cells, B-cell-depleted T cells, or PBMCs.

Participants, about 18 to 89 years old, spanned fewer than 30 US areas. Cohort assignment relied on participant-reported clinical history. Data came from immunoSEQ multiplex PCR; TCRdb stores just in-frame clones and leaves some out. The data show approximately 300,000 clones, approximately 91% seen once. Germline CDR1 and CDR2: SQVTM and ANQGSEA. The CDR3 is 13 amino acids. The V and J ends lost 4 bases and 5 bases, in that order; junction bases with no gene match: 8. The chain employs TRBV29-1 and TRBJ2-7; TRBD1 aligns across 7 bases. This TCR derives from a man between 60 and 75 years old who had recovered from COVID-19. Sequencing was carried out using PBMCs or T cells enriched from blood (not recorded which). CDR3 coding DNA: TGCAGCGTTGGAGACGACAGGGCCAACGAGCAGTACTTC. Its translation: CSVGDDRANEQYF.